This record covers a single T cell receptor (beta chain). Data came from immunoSEQ multiplex PCR; TCRdb stores just in-frame clones and leaves some out. The sample shows about 55,000 clones, roughly 96% of them seen only once. This sample stems from a study of control samples from healthy donors and cancer patients. V was cut by 2 bases and J by 7 bases, with 5 bases left in between. CDR3 length equals 11 residues. This chain uses TRBV12-3 or TRBV12-4 with TRBJ1-1; D uncertain. This clonotype was sampled from a young woman in good health. Sequenced material: blood. The CDR3 sequence is CASSLQVEAFF. The CDR3 coding sequence is TGTGCCAGCAGTTTACAGGTTGAAGCTTTCTTT.